Each of the 23 T cell receptor beta chains below was sequenced from the same sample in a study of regulatory T cells in long-lasting Graves disease (dated by TCRdb to 2020 to 2023). The library was made by multiplex PCR. Sequenced on an Illumina HiSeq 4000. To build TCR beta libraries, CDR3 regions were amplified by Arm-PCR using iRepertoire HTBI primers. TCRdb redid the processing of the public reads, applying fastp at Q25 and MiXCR, and retained in-frame beta chains. Duplicate CDR3 protein sequences are folded into a single record with the most common DNA and genes. The sample has approximately 210,000 distinct CDR3 sequences on record, approximately 16% of them singletons. Jointly, the top ten make up approximately 20% of the sample. The sample's time point label, decoded: newly diagnosed GD, antithyroid drugs for less than 3 months. RNA was extracted from PBMCs in TRIzol for both TCR sequencing and RNA sequencing.

This specimen was peripheral blood mononuclear cells (PBMCs), taken at new diagnosis, from a patient treated with antithyroid drugs. These receptors came from a female donor with Graves disease.

In its sample, this clonotype was seen many times. V is TRBV20-1 and J is TRBJ2-1; 10 bases align to TRBD2. Per germline, CDR1 DFQATT and CDR2 SNEGSKA (reference sequence). V lost 3 bases to trimming and J lost 0 bases; unmatched junction nucleotides: 11. This CDR3 region has 18 residues. The CDR3 DNA is TGCAGTGCTAGTGGGCTAGCGGGAGTATTAGGCTCCTACAATGAGCAGTTCTTC. It encodes CSASGLAGVLGSYNEQFF.

The CDR3 loop reads CASSLGTSASYNEQFF. As DNA, the CDR3 is TGTGCCAGCAGCTTAGGGACTAGCGCCTCCTACAATGAGCAGTTCTTC. V is TRBV7-9 and J is TRBJ2-1; TRBD2 aligns across 9 bases. Germline V gene data show CDR1 as SEHNR and CDR2 as FQNEAQ (reference sequence). Trimming cost V 1 base and J 0 bases; bases outside gene matches: 1. This CDR3 spans 16 amino acids.

This clonotype was counted ten times or more. J is TRBJ2-1 and V is TRBV10-2; 7 positions match TRBD2. Germline CDR1 reads WSHSY; CDR2 reads SAAADI. Losses at the gene ends were 8 bases for V and 9 bases for J; bases not matched to a gene: 13. This CDR3 is built from 14 residues. The CDR3 is CASGEGEGRVEQFF. CDR3 in DNA: TGCGCCAGCGGGGAAGGGGAGGGAAGGGTTGAGCAGTTCTTC.

This clonotype was seen at least ten times. The chain carries TRBV6-1 and TRBJ2-7; tentative D call: TRBD2 (6 bases). The V end lost 8 bases, the J end lost 2 bases, and 16 bases lay between the germline ends. The CDR3 is made up of 14 amino acids. CDR1 MNHNS and CDR2 SASEGT come from the germline V gene. CDR3 protein: CASSGDRYAYEQYF. The CDR3 DNA sequence: TGTGCCAGCTCGGGGGATCGGTATGCCTACGAGCAGTACTTC.

This clonotype has at least ten counts. This chain connects TRBV5-5 to TRBJ2-5; the D gene is possibly TRBD2 (6 bases). V lost 4 bases to trimming and J lost 2 bases, with 15 bases between them. The CDR3 is made up of 15 amino acids. Germline-derived CDR1 and CDR2 are SGHKS and YYEKEE (reference sequence). The CDR3, as DNA: TGTGCCAGCAGCAGGAGGGCTGGGGAGCAAGAGACCCAGTACTTC. This encodes CASSRRAGEQETQYF.

The count of this clonotype is one. A single base separates this from a much larger clone, so it may be a read error. The J gene is TRBJ2-7, the V gene TRBV5-6, with unresolved D. CDR3 length: 14 residues. Trimming cost V 2 bases and J 3 bases, with 12 bases left between them. Germline V gives CDR1 SGHDT, CDR2 YYEEEE. CDR3 protein: CASSFGVRLYEQYF. The DNA of the CDR3 is TGTGCCAGCAGCTTTGGGGTACGGCTCTACGAGCAGTACTTC.

This clonotype has a count of ten or more. The chain links TRBV19 to TRBJ2-1; TRBD1 might be the D (7 bases). The germline V and J ends were trimmed by 10 bases and 8 bases, with 18 bases remaining between them. Germline assignment: CDR1 LNHDA and CDR2 SQIVND (reference sequence). This CDR3 has 13 residues. The CDR3 region is CATRITGEDEQFF. CDR3 nucleotide sequence: TGTGCCACCCGAATAACAGGGGAGGATGAGCAGTTCTTC.

This clonotype appeared many times. V and J are TRBV18 and TRBJ2-2; 9 positions match TRBD1. There are 17 residues in the CDR3. The germline CDR1 and CDR2 sequences are KGHSH and LQKENI. Trimming removed 6 bases from V and 0 bases from J; junction bases left unmatched: 8. Here the CDR3 DNA reads TGTGCCAGCTCTCACCCGGGACAGGGTTCGAACACCGGGGAGCTGTTTTTT. Translating it yields CASSHPGQGSNTGELFF.

This clonotype showed up many times. The V and J genes are TRBV5-4 and TRBJ2-4; possible D gene TRBD1, 6 bases. This CDR3 has 14 amino acids. V lost 4 bases to trimming and J lost 1 base, with 9 bases between them. Germline V CDR1 and CDR2: SGHNT, YYREEE (reference sequence). CDR3 nucleotides: TGTGCCAGCAGCACTCAGGGGGCCAAAAACATTCAGTACTTC. This translates into CASSTQGAKNIQYF.

In this sample, this clonotype turned up many times. The chain carries TRBV11-2 and TRBJ1-1, with D tentatively TRBD1 (5 bases). In germline, CDR1 is SGHAT, CDR2 FQNNGV. There are 14 residues in the CDR3. The V and J ends lost 1 base and 6 bases respectively, with 12 bases between them. This CDR3 reads CASSLGSGGPEAFF. DNA for the CDR3: TGTGCCAGCAGCTTAGGGTCGGGGGGTCCTGAAGCTTTCTTT. Looking up the rest from reference TRBV11-2 and TRBJ1-1 gives the full variable domain: EAGVAQSPRYKIIEKRQSVAFWCNPISGHATLYWYQQILGQGPKLLIQFQNNGVVDDSQLPKDRFSAERLKGVDSTLKIQPAKLEDSAVYLCASSLGSGGPEAFFGQGTRLTVV.

In this sample, this clonotype turned up many times. The chain links TRBV9 to TRBJ2-7, with 8 bases matching TRBD2. Unmatched junction bases numbered 6, after V lost 3 bases and J lost 4 bases. In germline, CDR1 is SGDLS, CDR2 YYNGEE. This CDR3 comprises 14 residues. CDR3 sequence (DNA): TGTGCCAGCAGCGAAGGGACTAGGGCTTACGAGCAGTACTTC. Amino acids: CASSEGTRAYEQYF.

CDR3 sequence reads: CASSLEYSDTSGETQYF. The CDR3 nucleotides read TGTGCCAGCAGCTTAGAATACTCTGACACTAGCGGAGAGACCCAGTACTTC. The chain uses TRBV11-2 and TRBJ2-5; TRBD2 matches 8 bases. J lost 4 bases, V lost 0 bases, and 10 bases had no gene match. Looked up from germline, CDR1 is SGHAT and CDR2 is FQNNGV. The CDR3 contains 17 residues.

This clonotype has a count of ten or more. V and J are TRBV5-1 and TRBJ2-7, with D possibly being TRBD1 (6 bases). The germline CDR1 and CDR2 sequences are SGHRS and YFSETQ. The V gene lost 4 bases and the J gene lost 5 bases, with 16 bases spanning the gap. The CDR3 has 14 amino acids. The CDR3, as DNA: TGCGCCAGCAGCCCCTTGGCAGGGGAAGACGAGCAGTACTTC. This codes for CASSPLAGEDEQYF. The variable domain in full, completed from reference TRBV5-1 and TRBJ2-7, reads KAGVTQTPRYLIKTRGQQVTLSCSPISGHRSVSWYQQTPGQGLQFLFEYFSETQRNKGNFPGRFSGRQFSNSRSEMNVSTLELGDSALYLCASSPLAGEDEQYFGPGTRLTVT.

This clonotype has at least ten counts. The chain recombines TRBV20-1 with TRBJ2-3; D uncertain. Deletions cut 1 base from V and 6 bases from J, with 14 bases between. The CDR3 length is 14 residues. Germline V lookup: CDR1 DFQATT, CDR2 SNEGSKA (reference sequence). The CDR3 here is CSARGSRAADTQYF. The CDR3 DNA reads TGCAGTGCTAGAGGATCCCGGGCGGCGGATACGCAGTATTTT.

With respect to this clonotype: This may be a read error: a much more frequent sequence differs by one nucleotide. The chain couples TRBV2 to TRBJ2-3; D may be TRBD1 (5 bases). Looked up from germline, CDR1 is SNHLY and CDR2 is FYNNEI. The CDR3 loop spans 12 amino acids. The CDR3 DNA reads TGTACCAGCAGTGAAGGGGCAGATACGCAGTATTTT. This encodes CTSSEGADTQYF. The full variable domain, its missing parts supplied by reference TRBV2 and TRBJ2-3, is EPEVTQTPSHQVTQMGQEVILRCVPISNHLYFYWYRQILGQKVEFLVSFYNNEISEKSEIFDDQFSVERPDGSNFTLKIRSTKLEDSAMYFCTSSEGADTQYFGPGTRLTVL.

This chain uses TRBV27 with TRBJ1-5; 10 nucleotides align to TRBD1. The J segment lost 2 bases and the V segment lost 4 bases, leaving 5 bases of the junction unmatched. The CDR3 is 16 residues long. Germline V lookup: CDR1 MNHEY, CDR2 SMNVEV (reference sequence). This CDR3 is CASSSRDRGGNQPQHF. Here the CDR3 DNA reads TGTGCCAGCAGTTCCCGGGACAGGGGAGGCAATCAGCCCCAGCATTTT.

Remarks on this clonotype: A read error is likely here: a far larger clone is one base away. It is likely a read error, because the conserved phenylalanine at the end of the CDR3 is missing. V usage is TRBV2 and J usage is TRBJ2-5; 8 bases line up with TRBD2. Near its end, the DNA agrees better with TRBJ2-1, so the J call may be wrong. The CDR3 totals 13 residues. Germline assignment: CDR1 SNHLY and CDR2 FYNNEI. The CDR3 DNA follows: TGTGCCAGCAGTGAGAGGGGACTAGGTGAGCAGTTCTCC. This sequence encodes CASSERGLGEQFS.

This clonotype occurred many times. The chain has TRBV7-8 and TRBJ2-7; tentatively, D is TRBD2 (5 bases). V was cut by 4 bases and J by 0 bases, with 13 bases left in between. In germline, CDR1 is SGHVS, CDR2 FQNEAQ. This CDR3 is built from 15 residues. The CDR3 protein is CASSSVEGSSYEQYF. The CDR3 region has the DNA TGTGCCAGCAGCTCAGTCGAGGGAAGCTCCTACGAGCAGTACTTC.

This clonotype was counted many times. The chain recombines TRBV24-1 with TRBJ2-2; maybe TRBD2 (5 bases). Germline-derived CDR1 and CDR2 are KGHDR and SFDVKD. The V end was cut by 0 bases, the J end by 3 bases, with 7 bases between. CDR3 length equals 15 residues. The CDR3 region is CATSDLKEDTGELFF. The CDR3 DNA follows: TGTGCCACCAGTGATTTGAAGGAGGACACCGGGGAGCTGTTTTTT.

This clonotype has only a few counts. This chain connects TRBV2 to TRBJ1-1; D perhaps matches TRBD1 (6 bases). The CDR3 is 14 amino acids. Germline-derived CDR1 and CDR2 are SNHLY and FYNNEI. The V gene lost 6 bases and the J gene lost 0 bases, with 11 bases spanning the gap. Here the CDR3 DNA reads TGTGCCAGCAGGGTGGGACACTTGAACACTGAAGCTTTCTTT. This translates into CASRVGHLNTEAFF.

This clonotype was observed many times. The chain links TRBV20-1 to TRBJ1-2; tentative D call: TRBD1 (5 bases). The CDR3 totals 15 residues. CDR1 is DFQATT, CDR2 SNEGSKA, per germline (reference sequence). V gave up 2 bases and J gave up 3 bases, with 16 bases separating them. CDR3 protein: CSARLLAGSDYGYTF. The CDR3, as DNA: TGCAGTGCTAGACTCCTGGCAGGGTCTGACTATGGCTACACCTTC.

Concerning this clonotype: Just one base apart from a much larger clone, this may be a read error. The chain couples TRBV7-9 to TRBJ1-2; D is possibly TRBD1 (5 bases). CDR1 is SEHNR and CDR2 is FQNEAQ in the germline V gene (reference sequence). The V end lost 9 bases, the J end lost 0 bases, and 20 bases lay between the germline ends. This CDR3 region has 16 residues. DNA of the CDR3: TGTGCCAGGAGTTCGACGAGAGGGGCTACTAACTATGGCTACACCTTC. It encodes CARSSTRGATNYGYTF. The whole variable domain, remainder taken from reference TRBV7-9 and TRBJ1-2, is DTGVSQNPRHKITKRGQNVTFRCDPISEHNRLYWYRQTLGQGPEFLTYFQNEAQLEKSRLLSDRFSAERPKGSFSTLEIQRTEQGDSAMYLCARSSTRGATNYGYTFGSGTRLTVV.

This clonotype has at least ten counts. V usage is TRBV7-9 and J usage is TRBJ1-6, with 9 nucleotides matching TRBD1. There are 15 residues in the CDR3. Losses at the gene ends were 5 bases for V and 6 bases for J; bases not matched to a gene: 5. Germline V gives CDR1 SEHNR, CDR2 FQNEAQ (reference sequence). Here the CDR3 reads CASSPETGGNSPLHF. In DNA, the CDR3 is TGTGCCAGCAGCCCCGAGACAGGGGGTAATTCACCCCTCCACTTT.